The subject of this entry is one T cell receptor (beta chain). This receptor's antigen is unknown. Per-nucleotide qualities are absent, and no much larger clonotype sits a single base away. This record belongs to a study of cytomegalovirus exposure and HLA in healthy donors (dated by TCRdb to about 2017). Regarding the complete study: According to an earlier analysis of 550 to 700 of the donors, about 179 million T cells yielded 117 million unique TCR beta sequences and about 300 Gb of sequence data. An early release covering roughly 640 HLA-typed donors comprised about 300 gigabases of sequencing data and around 80 million unique TCR sequences. Of the roughly 400 genotyped donors, 65% to 90% fell in the genetic ancestry cluster associated with self-reported Caucasian donors. The study was designed to test whether signatures of past pathogen exposure could be identified by cataloging public T cell receptors. The study used immunosequencing to profile the T cell repertoires of around 600 subjects and linked those repertoires to cytomegalovirus serostatus. Along with the approximately 650-subject first cohort, a separate validation cohort of over a hundred different subjects was used. High-throughput TCR immunosequencing, statistical association of individual TCRs with disease status, and machine learning were combined to predict cytomegalovirus infection status. A later analysis re-analyzed previously published TCR beta repertoires from 650 to 800 donors and added high-resolution HLA genotyping to study TCR occurrence patterns. The later analysis used no new phenotypic data to find candidate immune exposures, relying instead on TCR beta sequences and their occurrence across donors. An earlier analysis of roughly 580 of the donors used high-throughput TCR beta sequencing to judge whether each TCR beta V gene segment behaved as functional or pseudogenic. Donor age, sex, ethnicity and CMV serostatus were compiled together with the repertoire data. Genome-wide SNP genotypes for about 65% of the 666 donors were used in a later genetic analysis, which treated that subset as a discovery cohort. Every repertoire in the discovery cohort had been generated on one and the same sequencing platform. Class I and class II HLA loci were covered by the typing at four-digit resolution. The number of typed donors differed by locus: roughly 620-640 for A, B, C, DRB1 and DQB1; 500 to 550 for DQA1; around 610 for DPA1; and around 470 for DPB1. Because of strong linkage in the cohort, roughly five DR-DQ haplotypes were treated as single units for association and clustering. Among about 410 genotyped donors of the cohort, an average of around 250,000 unique TCR beta nucleotide sequences was sequenced per donor, of which about 18% were non-productive.

The cohort was made up of 500 to 800 healthy bone marrow donors. At the time of sampling, all cohort members were nominally healthy, though unrecorded immune exposures were likely present. The donor tested CMV seropositive, placing the donor among the 289 seropositive members of the cohort. A peripheral blood sample was provided by each donor, and peripheral blood mononuclear cells were used for TCR beta sequencing. Genomic DNA extraction from the blood cell samples was performed with the Qiagen DNeasy Blood Extraction Kit. The library was generated by the immunoSEQ multiplex PCR assay. The multiplex PCR relied on a mix of 60 forward primers for TCR Vbeta segments and 13 reverse primers for TCR Jbeta segments. A multiplex PCR assay on genomic DNA amplified the CDR3 region of rearranged TCR beta genes. The amplified TCR beta libraries were sequenced on the Illumina HiSeq System as 87-base-pair reads. The study's processing was this. Across the roughly 600 repertoires, a later analysis counted tens of millions of unique TCR beta chains, roughly 11 million of which were shared by at least two donors. To remove PCR and sequencing errors, raw reads were error-corrected and collapsed into unique sequences using a nearest-neighbor algorithm that merged closely related sequences. V, D and J gene segments were assigned by aligning CDR3 sequences to IMGT reference sequences. For a sequence to be retained, a match of at least six nucleotides was required to both a V gene segment and a J gene segment. Rearrangements were called productive when the CDR3 lacked stop codons and stayed in frame with V and J; all others were non-productive. CDR3 was defined by IMGT convention, running from the second conserved V-encoded cysteine to the conserved J-encoded phenylalanine. Sequences without an unambiguous match to a single V gene segment were excluded from the earlier analysis of almost 600 of the donors. An earlier analysis of over 450 of the donors classified V segments as functional when productive rearrangements were above 56.7% and as segregating when the standard deviation between donors was above 5%. A statistical classification framework was built to diagnose cytomegalovirus status from the catalog of TCR beta chain sequences. In a later analysis, TCR nucleotide sequences were compared against IMGT/GENE-DB human TR gene sequences so that V and J genes could be assigned. The TCRdist pipeline was used in a later analysis to assign CDR3 sequences and most-parsimonious VDJ recombination scenarios. A later analysis defined each TCR beta chain by its CDR3 amino acid sequence plus V-gene family, and excluded reads lacking a unique V-gene family. As a way to deal with suspected cross-contamination and a sequencing artifact, a later analysis dropped roughly 600 nucleotide sequences that were highly shared and had low generation probability. A later analysis calculated a clonal expansion index for each public chain from normalized within-repertoire ranks of inferred template counts. Generation probabilities in a later analysis came from a VDJ recombination model fitted to out-of-frame rearrangements, and those results were checked against IGoR. In a later analysis, TCR-TCR, TCR-HLA and TCR-CMV co-occurrence was scored with hypergeometric tests, and a repertoire-size bias correction was applied to TCR pairs. To estimate false discovery rates, a later analysis permuted the HLA or CMV assignments 20 times. A later analysis grouped co-occurring TCRs with DBSCAN, adding TCRdist sequence similarity when clustering within HLA-allele-positive subsets. For co-occurrence clustering, repertoires with fewer than 30,000 or more than 120,000 public chains were excluded, along with several repertoires with anomalous nucleotide sharing. In its TCRdb copy, this immuneACCESS table keeps in-frame sequences only and misses some clones. Where compared with another copy, unresolved V genes explain less than half of these, and the others have no known cause. That table supplies the V and J calls and clone size; D and trimming were determined from the DNA. The sample table holds about 160,000 clones, of which roughly 82% were seen once. The ten largest clonotypes hold about 6.8% of the sample.

CDR1 and CDR2, looked up from the germline V gene (reference sequence), are SEHNR and FQNEAQ. For this chain, trimming is 1 base at the V end and 4 bases at the J end, and the number of junction bases without a gene match is 8. Spanning cysteine to phenylalanine, the CDR3 consists of 17 amino acids. Solely the CDR3 DNA is kept, with 51 bases framed from the first base. The study at large found these results: The study gave a list of about 150 TCR beta chains associated with cytomegalovirus. In vitro tests confirmed that a few of the cytomegalovirus-associated TCR beta chains recognize cytomegalovirus antigens. Most TCR sequences were seen in very few donors, while some public TCRs were found in many individuals. The classifier was reported to diagnose cytomegalovirus status with high specificity and sensitivity in both the original cohort and the validation cohort. HLA typing was unavailable for some donors at each locus, so association tests used only the typed subset. Some IMGT-functional V segments, including TRBV6-2 and TRBV6-3, could not be told apart with the 87-base-pair reads, so those segments were excluded. The cohort was sequenced for TCR beta chains only, and without alpha or paired-chain data the features that could be detected were limited. Broadly in line with IMGT annotations, most TCR beta V segments showed up in productive rearrangements about 87% or about 30% of the time in an earlier analysis of under 700 of the donors. In a later analysis, HLA-associated TCR beta chains showed more clonal expansion and lower generation probabilities than non-associated chains that were equally common. A later genetic analysis reported fewer N-insertions in productive TCRs among donors in an Asian-associated ancestry cluster than the roughly 700-donor mean. The sequencing pipeline was judged likely to have produced a cluster of highly shared sequence variants as a technical artifact. Presence/absence analyses assumed roughly uniform sequencing depth across donors, an assumption that may not hold. The authors suggested that the approach could potentially be generalized to other disease states and immunological phenotypes. A later analysis found that TCR association rates varied across HLA loci, with DRB1 alleles showing the most associated TCRs and HLA-C alleles the fewest. In a later analysis, around 17,000 TCR beta sequences were associated with specific HLA alleles at a false discovery rate of 0.05. A later genetic analysis associated a missense DCLRE1C variant with V-gene and J-gene trimming of TCR beta chains, and an independent cohort replicated the association. The only immune exposure information available for the cohort was CMV serostatus. When HLA alleles, especially DR and DQ, strongly co-occurred, TCR associations were difficult to assign to individual alleles. A further reported finding was that TCR beta sequences accurately predicted the HLA-A and HLA-B alleles for most subjects in the first cohort. In a later analysis, most CMV-associated TCR beta chains were found to appear HLA-restricted, with HLA associations seemingly driven largely by CMV exposure. Approximately 16 rarely observed V segments, including chromosome 9 orphons, were excluded from the earlier analysis of approximately 500 of the donors because counts were too low. Several of the top co-occurrence clusters appeared to be linked to parvovirus B19, influenza, CMV and Epstein-Barr virus, according to a later analysis. Correlated functional status among segregating V segments might reflect linkage disequilibrium, but an unknown experimental factor could not be ruled out.

The sample consisted of PBMCs. This receptor was identified in a man aged 45-65 years in good health and CMV-seropositive. This sequence uses TRBV7-9 and TRBJ2-2, with TRBD1 matching 8 junction bases. The CDR3 protein is CASSLDSTGAVTGELFF. Read as DNA, the sequence is TGTGCCAGCAGCTTAGACTCGACAGGGGCGGTCACCGGGGAGCTGTTTTTT.